Sequencing of this TCR beta chain was carried out in a study of T cells in localized non-small cell lung cancer (dated by TCRdb to the early 2020s). Looking at the study overall: The study analyzed T cell repertoires of about 230 early-stage NSCLC patients, comparing tumors and uninvolved tumor-adjacent lungs. The cohort was made up of some 240 treatment-naive NSCLC patients whose localized lung tumors had been resected. The mean age of the NSCLC patients was roughly 70 years, with roughly 120 men and around 100 women. On the study overall, not on this receptor specifically: Longer overall survival was associated with higher blood T cell density, whereas shorter survival was associated with higher adjacent-lung clonality. Because the study design was exploratory, TCR variables were selected using unadjusted p-values without false-discovery rate correction. Uninvolved tumor-adjacent lung showed the highest T cell clonality, higher than tumor, which suggests more focused antigenic responses in the uninvolved tumor-adjacent lung. Because multi-region sequencing of the tumors was not done, intratumor heterogeneity could not be ruled out. A median of about 61 of the top 100 tumor clones turned up in the paired uninvolved adjacent lung, and fewer than 35 of those clones also ranked among the top 100 of that same adjacent lung.

At diagnosis, peripheral blood, uninvolved tumor-adjacent lung and tumor were collected and stored as a combination of fresh-frozen and FFPE material. For TCR repertoire profiling, the blood samples were analyzed as peripheral blood mononuclear cells. The immunoSEQ Assay was used to sequence TCR beta CDR3 regions from DNA. Concerning the study's data processing: T cell density was computed as TCR beta template counts normalized to usable DNA estimated by amplifying housekeeping genes. The preseqR package was used to estimate richness by extrapolating to 400,000 templates for PBMC samples and to 120,000 templates for tissue samples. Clonality was defined as one minus Pielou's evenness. To identify tissue-enriched TCRs, differential abundance testing was run on productive amino-acid clonotypes with a minimum total count of 5 and an alpha of 0.1. The Jaccard Index and the Morisita Overlap Index were used to quantify repertoire overlap between compartments. TCR beta CDR3s were clustered by GLIPH together with public tetramer-defined viral CDR3s, and at least three viral sequences plus V-gene enrichment were required for viral motifs. TCRdb holds this immuneACCESS table with in-frame rearrangements only. Some clones are missing; in checked studies, unresolved V genes explain under half, and the rest has no known cause. D and trimming come from the DNA, and the V and J calls and clone size come from that table. The sample table shows about 77,000 clones, and about 88% are seen once. Jointly, the top ten make up about 20% of the sample.

To note about this clone: Its specific antigen is unknown. No base-level quality is on record; no much larger clone is a single base apart.

The junction shows trimming of 7 bases on V and 0 bases on J, plus 13 bases between the germline ends. The CDR3 contains 15 residues, cysteine and phenylalanine counted. CDR3 DNA is the only sequence kept; it has 45 bases, read in frame from the first base. Looking up the germline V gene (reference sequence) yields CDR1 LNHDA and CDR2 SQIVND. The TCR comes from a woman aged 35-70 years with stage I squamous cell lung carcinoma. In this chain, TRBV19 is recombined with TRBJ1-3; a confident D gene designation cannot be given. Source: peripheral blood, taken before any cancer treatment. The sequenced DNA is TGTGCCAGTACCCCTCGGCGGAACTCTGGAAACACCATATATTTT. This yields the protein CASTPRRNSGNTIYF.